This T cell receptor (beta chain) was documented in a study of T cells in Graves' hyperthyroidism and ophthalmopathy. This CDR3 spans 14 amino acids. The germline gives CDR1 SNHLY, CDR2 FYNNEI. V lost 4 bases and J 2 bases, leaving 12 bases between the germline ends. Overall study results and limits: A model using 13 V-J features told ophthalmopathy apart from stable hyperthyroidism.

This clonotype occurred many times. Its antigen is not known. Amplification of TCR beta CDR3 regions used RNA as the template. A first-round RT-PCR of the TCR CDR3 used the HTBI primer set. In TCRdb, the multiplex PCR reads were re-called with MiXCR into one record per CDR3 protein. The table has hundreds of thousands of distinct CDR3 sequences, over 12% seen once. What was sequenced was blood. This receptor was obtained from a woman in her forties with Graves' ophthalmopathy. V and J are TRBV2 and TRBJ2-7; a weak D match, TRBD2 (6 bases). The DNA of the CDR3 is TGTGCCAGCAGTGGGTCGGAGGGACCCTACGAGCAGTACTTC. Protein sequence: CASSGSEGPYEQYF. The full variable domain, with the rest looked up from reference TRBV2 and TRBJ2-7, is EPEVTQTPSHQVTQMGQEVILRCVPISNHLYFYWYRQILGQKVEFLVSFYNNEISEKSEIFDDQFSVERPDGSNFTLKIRSTKLEDSAMYFCASSGSEGPYEQYFGPGTRLTVT.